The 8 T cell receptor beta chains in this list originate from one sample, sequenced in a study of blood T cells in healthy people across ages. PCR was performed a second time for about 7 to 12 cycles using a sample-barcoded 5' primer and a J-beta primer mix. MiXCR, applied by TCRdb to the 5' RACE reads, yields one record per CDR3 protein. The sample has around 1.7 million distinct CDR3 sequences; over 25% are singletons. The source material was blood. The receptors here all came from a woman aged 30 to 39 in good health.

This clonotype has only a few counts. The V and J genes are TRBV28 and TRBJ1-5, with D possibly being TRBD1 (5 bases). Germline values: CDR1 MDHEN, CDR2 SYDVKM. This CDR3 spans 17 amino acids. Trimming stripped 6 bases from V and 2 bases from J, with 20 bases between. DNA for the CDR3: TGTGCCAGCAGATCCGGACATTTGGCGAATCGCAATCAGCCCCAGCATTTT. Its protein product is CASRSGHLANRNQPQHF.

The chain uses TRBV5-1 and TRBJ1-1; D may be TRBD1 (6 bases). Trimming removed 0 bases at V and 3 bases at J, with 15 bases between. The CDR3 has 16 residues. Per germline, CDR1 SGHRS and CDR2 YFSETQ. The CDR3 DNA follows: TGCGCCAGCAGCTTGGACCCCAGGGGCTTTGACACTGAAGCTTTCTTT. Its translation: CASSLDPRGFDTEAFF.

The rearrangement joins TRBV10-3 to TRBJ2-7; D call uncertain. The CDR3 consists of 15 residues. Germline lookup yields CDR1 ENHRY and CDR2 SYGVKD. Trimming shortened V by 3 bases and J by 0 bases, and 12 bases separated the two germline ends. The CDR3 here is CAISDPGASSYEQYF. The CDR3 coding sequence is TGTGCCATCAGTGACCCCGGCGCGAGCTCCTACGAGCAGTACTTC.

The chain is built from TRBV24-1 and TRBJ2-1; 10 bases align to TRBD2. The V gene end was trimmed by 5 bases and the J gene end by 4 bases; junction bases not matched to a gene: 13. The CDR3 runs to 18 residues. CDR1 and CDR2 from the germline V gene are KGHDR and SFDVKD. In DNA, the CDR3 is TGTGCCACCAGTGCTCTGCGTTCGGGACTAGCGTTATACAATGAGCAGTTCTTC. Amino acids: CATSALRSGLALYNEQFF.

Many counts were recorded for this clonotype. The rearrangement joins TRBV28 to TRBJ2-7; D gene unclear. There are 17 residues in the CDR3. Trimming took off 3 bases at V and 2 bases at J, with 20 bases between the two ends. Per the germline V gene, CDR1 is MDHEN and CDR2 is SYDVKM. CDR3 nucleotide sequence: TGTGCCAGCAGTTTCGTTGTCTGGGCAACCCAACCCTACGAGCAGTACTTC. Residues: CASSFVVWATQPYEQYF.

This clonotype was detected only a few times. This chain connects TRBV20-1 to TRBJ2-5; D gene ambiguous. The DNA end is more similar to TRBJ2-7, so the J call may be wrong. The CDR3 length is 11 residues. Per the germline V gene, CDR1 is DFQATT and CDR2 is SNEGSKA (reference sequence). Written as DNA, the CDR3 is TGCAGTCCCCAAGTAGGTGCCGAGCAGTACTTC. This translates into CSPQVGAEQYF.

Concerning this clonotype itself: This clone may be a read error of a much larger clone one base away. As DNA, the CDR3 is TGCAGTGCTATGGTTAGGGTAGCCAAAAACATTCAGTACTTC. It is translated as CSAMVRVAKNIQYF. The V gene is TRBV20-1, the J gene TRBJ2-4; D is unresolved. This CDR3 is built from 14 residues. The V gene lost 4 bases and the J gene lost 0 bases, with 10 bases spanning the gap. CDR1 and CDR2 (germline): DFQATT, SNEGSKA (reference sequence).

The table lists this clonotype with many counts. The chain has TRBV5-6 and TRBJ2-1; 9 bases are a match to TRBD2. CDR1 SGHDT and CDR2 YYEEEE come from the germline V gene. V shed 6 bases, J shed 3 bases, and the junction held 4 bases outside the gene matches. The CDR3 is 14 residues long. CDR3 in DNA: TGTGCCAGCACGAGGACTAGCGACTACAATGAGCAGTTCTTC. Translation gives CASTRTSDYNEQFF. Drawing the rest from reference TRBV5-6 and TRBJ2-1, the complete variable domain is DAGVTQSPTHLIKTRGQQVTLRCSPKSGHDTVSWYQQALGQGPQFIFQYYEEEERQRGNFPDRFSGHQFPNYSSELNVNALLLGDSALYLCASTRTSDYNEQFFGPGTRLTVL.